This TCR beta chain was sequenced for a study of post-analysis software for immune sequencing data. Turning to this clonotype: Its antigen is currently unknown.

Study conclusions and caveats: Comparison of patients with controls showed five or six TRBV segments more frequent in patients, TRBV5-6, TRBV5-1 and TRBV20-1 among them. By F measure, strong co-clustering occurred among samples prepared in the same batch. People with multiple sclerosis had a significantly lower normalized Chao1 diversity than controls did.

Unique molecular identifiers had been added to the TCR beta cDNA libraries. TCRdb re-called the PCR reads with MiXCR, one entry per CDR3 protein. The repertoire holds 820,000 or so distinct CDR3 sequences, with about 53% as singletons. The CDR3 spans 15 residues. J lost 6 bases, V lost 3 bases, and 3 bases had no gene match. CDR1 and CDR2 (germline): SGHRS, YFSETQ. The chain is built from TRBV5-1 and TRBJ2-3; 14 bases line up with TRBD2. This receptor was taken from a girl between 5 and 17 years old with multiple sclerosis. Sequencing input: blood. The CDR3 spells CASSSGLAGVDTQYF. For the CDR3, the DNA is TGCGCCAGCAGCTCGGGACTAGCGGGAGTGGATACGCAGTATTTT.